This T cell receptor beta chain was identified during a study of blood T cell repertoires in COVID-19. Study as a whole: There were acute and convalescent COVID-19 samples, and they came from the United States, Italy and Spain. T cells, B-cell-depleted T cells, or PBMCs supplied cDNA or gDNA.

Per the study methods: Reference gene primer amplification in the assay estimated nucleated cell counts. Here immunoSEQ multiplex PCR was the method, and the copy in TCRdb shows in-frame clones only, minus some. V, J and clone size were drawn from that table, and D and trimming were deduced from the DNA. Of 250,000 to 300,000 clones in the sample, around 90% were seen once. The germline V gene encodes CDR1 SGHAT and CDR2 FQNNGV. This CDR3 region has 15 residues. The ends were cut back, 2 bases at V and 5 bases at J, with 15 bases in the middle. Each recovered donor of Cohort 3 presented with two negative PCRs, clearance, or symptom resolution.

V usage is TRBV11-2 and J usage is TRBJ2-5; D is perhaps TRBD2 (5 bases). This TCR was recovered from a woman between 35 and 50 years old who had recovered from COVID-19. Sequencing input: PBMCs or T cells enriched from blood (not recorded which). CDR3 in amino acids: CASSLSLARVETQYF. The CDR3 bases are TGTGCCAGCAGCTTAAGTCTAGCCAGAGTGGAGACCCAGTACTTC.